This T cell receptor (beta chain) was recorded in a study of response to subunit inactivated influenza vaccine. Whole-study results and caveats: Authors suggested that a seasonal influenza vaccination recruits few new T cells each time.

The CDR3 extends over 12 amino acids. CDR1 SGHKS and CDR2 YYEKEE come from the germline V gene (reference sequence). Trimming left V 5 bases short and J 4 bases short, with 8 bases between. TCRdb recomputed calls from the RT-PCR reads with MiXCR, one row per CDR3 protein. Of just under 250,000 distinct CDR3 sequences listed, 10% to 15% were seen once; the top ten hold approximately 7.8%. In the case of this clonotype: Its antigen is undetermined.

The chain carries TRBV5-5 and TRBJ2-3; D remains ambiguous. This sample comprised non-naive T cells sorted from PBMCs, obtained 14 days before vaccination. The clonotype originates from a man aged 45-65 years who received an inactivated influenza vaccine. The CDR3 here is CASRQVADTQYF. As DNA, the CDR3 is TGTGCCAGCAGGCAAGTTGCAGATACGCAGTATTTT.